This entry describes one TCR beta chain. The identical CDR3 is also encoded by other nucleotide sequences in the sample. The data belong to a study of blood T cell repertoires in COVID-19. Background on the study: Samples came from the United States, Italy and Spain, spanning acute and convalescent COVID-19. PBMCs, B-cell-depleted T cells, or T cells were the source of the cDNA or gDNA that made up the material.

Per the study methods: By means of reference gene primer amplification, nucleated cell counts were estimated. The protocol was immunoSEQ multiplex PCR, while the TCRdb copy is restricted to in-frame clones and leaves out a portion. D and trimming were read from the DNA, whereas the V and J calls and clone size are those reported in that table. The sample yields about 250,000 clones, 75% to 90% seen once. Germline CDR1 reads MNHEY; CDR2 reads SVGEGT. This CDR3 spans 13 amino acids. Trimming pared 4 bases from V and 5 bases from J, leaving 11 bases between. This chain connects TRBV6-2 or TRBV6-3 to TRBJ1-2; D is perhaps TRBD1 (6 bases). Sequences were obtained from peripheral blood. The sequence was obtained from a woman in her thirties or forties who had recovered from COVID-19. The CDR3 nucleotides are TGTGCCAGCAGTTCTACAGGGACGTATGGCTACACCTTC. Its protein is CASSSTGTYGYTF.